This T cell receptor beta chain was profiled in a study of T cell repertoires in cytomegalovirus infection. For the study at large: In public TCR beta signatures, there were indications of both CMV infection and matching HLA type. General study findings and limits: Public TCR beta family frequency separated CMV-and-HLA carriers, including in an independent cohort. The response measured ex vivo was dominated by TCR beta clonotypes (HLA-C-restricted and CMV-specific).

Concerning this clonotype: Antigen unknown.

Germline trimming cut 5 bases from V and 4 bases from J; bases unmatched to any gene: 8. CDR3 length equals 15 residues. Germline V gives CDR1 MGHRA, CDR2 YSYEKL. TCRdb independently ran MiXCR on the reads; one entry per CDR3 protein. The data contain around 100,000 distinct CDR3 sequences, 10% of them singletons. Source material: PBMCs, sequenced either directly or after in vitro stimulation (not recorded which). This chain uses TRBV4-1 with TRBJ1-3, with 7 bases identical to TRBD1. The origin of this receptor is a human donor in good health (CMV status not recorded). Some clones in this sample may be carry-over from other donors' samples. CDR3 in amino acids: CASSYAGGRGNTIYF. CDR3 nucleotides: TGCGCCAGCAGCTATGCAGGGGGTCGCGGAAACACCATATATTTT.